Reported below is one TCR beta chain. What it recognizes is unknown. This specimen belongs to a study of beta chain features in type 1 diabetes. Study in general: Healthy donors, compared against patients, showed similar age, gender and cell yields. The study's findings and limits: VDJ junctions in type 1 diabetes patients carried more deletions and fewer insertions.

Expressed TCRB transcripts got sequenced, as all isolated RNA was reverse transcribed. Assay: immunoSEQ multiplex PCR; the TCRdb copy retains only in-frame clones and omits some. The sample shows hundreds of thousands of clones, about a sixth of them seen only once. The CDR3 has 13 residues. Trimming stripped 5 bases from V and 4 bases from J, with 11 bases between. CDR1 and CDR2 from the germline V gene are SGHTA and FQGNSA. This TCR came from a man between 18 and 35 years old in good health. The specimen sequenced was naive CD4+ T cells from blood. The chain employs TRBV7-2 and TRBJ2-5; D is possibly TRBD2 (7 bases). CDR3 amino acids: CASSPGGRETQYF. The DNA of the CDR3 is TGTGCCAGCAGCCCGGGGGGCCGAGAGACCCAGTACTTC.